The T cell receptor (beta chain) described here comes from a study of human T cells and chemical hapten exposure. Looking at the study overall: For the roughly 23-week duration of the study, patients were given weekly doses of diphenylcyclopropenone on the scalp. Yields of TCR per sample differed, chiefly owing to small differences in pooled library volume. Patients, a majority of them female, were diagnosed with alopecia areata, totalis or universalis.

The CDR3 is 14 residues long. Germline CDR1 reads MNHEY; CDR2 reads SVGAGI. Trimming left V 6 bases short and J 0 bases short, with 11 bases between. MiXCR, applied by TCRdb to the RACE reads, yields one record per CDR3 protein. This table has about 85,000 distinct CDR3 sequences, around 10% appearing once. Time point in this sample: patch test 2, 6 weeks after DPC sensitization. The sample's treatment: therapeutic diphenylcyclopropenone sensitization with weekly scalp DPC. Patches went on only after blood had been drawn each time. This receptor was obtained from a man aged 18 to 30 with alopecia areata. Some clones in this sample may be carry-over from other donors' samples. Specimen: whole blood, collected in connection with sensitization to the hapten diphenylcyclopropenone (DPC). The chain uses TRBV6-5 and TRBJ1-1; D is possibly TRBD1 (5 bases). The CDR3 DNA reads as TGTGCCAGCAGCACACAGGAGATGAACACTGAAGCTTTCTTT. Translating gives CASSTQEMNTEAFF.